This T cell receptor (beta chain) appears in the sequencing data of a study of T cell repertoires in cytomegalovirus infection. Background on the study: Public TCR beta signatures were indicative of both CMV infection and a matching HLA type.

This clonotype was seen more than once but under ten times. Its antigen is unknown. TCRdb analysed the reads with MiXCR anew, one entry per CDR3 protein. There are 340,000 or so distinct CDR3 sequences in the sample; around 25% occur only once, and about an eighth lies in the top ten. This clonotype was obtained from a human donor in good health (CMV status not recorded). Some clones in this sample may be carry-over from other donors' samples. The sample here was cultured PBMCs, taken from culture after CMV antigen stimulation.

In DNA form, the CDR3 reads TGTGCCAGCAGCACAGGGGGACTTCAGCCCCAGCATTTT. It specifies CASSTGGLQPQHF. The V gene is TRBV7-6, the J gene TRBJ1-5; TRBD1 matches at 8 bases. Germline V gene data show CDR1 as SGHVS and CDR2 as FNYEAQ. With V trimmed by 5 bases and J by 6 bases, 3 bases remained unmatched. The CDR3 consists of 13 residues.